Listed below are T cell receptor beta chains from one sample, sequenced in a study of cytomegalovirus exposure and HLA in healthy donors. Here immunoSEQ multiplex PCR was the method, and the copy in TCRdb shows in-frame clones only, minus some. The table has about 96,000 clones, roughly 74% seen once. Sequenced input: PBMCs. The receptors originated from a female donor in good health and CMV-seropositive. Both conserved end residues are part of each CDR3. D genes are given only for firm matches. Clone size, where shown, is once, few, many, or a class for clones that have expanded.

CDR3: CASSSTGNTEAFF
DNA: TGTGCCAGTAGCTCGACAGGGAACACTGAAGCTTTCTTT
V: TRBV19
size: few
J: TRBJ1-1
D: .

CDR3: CASSTQPLSTDTQYF
DNA: TGCGCCAGCAGCACACAGCCACTTAGCACAGATACGCAGTATTTT
V: TRBV5-1
size: .
J: TRBJ2-3
D: .

CDR3: CASSQDRGTSGDRQFF
DNA: TGCGCCAGCAGCCAAGATCGGGGGACTAGCGGGGATCGGCAGTTCTTC
V: TRBV4-1
size: .
J: TRBJ2-1
D: TRBD2

CDR3: CSAFTGEGQFF
DNA: TGCAGTGCTTTTACCGGGGAGGGGCAGTTCTTC
V: TRBV20-1
size: .
J: TRBJ2-1
D: TRBD2

CDR3: CASSTSGGPYNEQFF
DNA: TGCGCCAGCAGTACTAGCGGGGGGCCCTACAATGAGCAGTTCTTC
V: TRBV10-2
size: few
J: TRBJ2-1
D: TRBD2

CDR3: CASGGQMYNEQFF
DNA: TGTGCTAGTGGAGGACAAATGTACAATGAGCAGTTCTTC
V: TRBV12-5
size: .
J: TRBJ2-1
D: .

CDR3: CASSQASGAVSTDTQYF
DNA: TGTGCCAGCAGCCAAGCATCTGGAGCGGTTAGCACAGATACGCAGTATTTT
V: TRBV14
size: .
J: TRBJ2-3
D: .

CDR3: CASSDSVYSPLHF
DNA: TGTGCCAGCAGTGACTCAGTATATTCACCCCTCCACTTT
V: TRBV25-1
size: .
J: TRBJ1-6
D: .

CDR3: CASSFEEGDTQYF
DNA: TGTGCCAGCAGCTTCGAGGAGGGTGATACGCAGTATTTT
V: TRBV7-2
size: .
J: TRBJ2-3
D: .

CDR3: CASSDSTTNEKLFF
DNA: TGTGCCAGCAGTGACAGTACGACTAATGAAAAACTGTTTTTT
V: TRBV2
size: .
J: TRBJ1-4
D: .

CDR3: CAWSAGSGKETQYF
DNA: TGTGCCTGGAGTGCGGGTAGCGGGAAAGAGACCCAGTACTTC
V: TRBV30
size: .
J: TRBJ2-5
D: TRBD2

CDR3: CASSAQETQYF
DNA: TGTGCCAGCAGCGCGCAAGAGACCCAGTACTTC
V: TRBV28
size: .
J: TRBJ2-5
D: .

CDR3: CASSLWTGGTGELFF
DNA: TGTGCCAGCAGTTTGTGGACAGGAGGCACCGGGGAGCTGTTTTTT
V: TRBV28
size: .
J: TRBJ2-2
D: TRBD1

CDR3: CASVKGGPVDTEAFF
DNA: TGTGCCAGCGTCAAGGGGGGGCCGGTGGACACTGAAGCTTTCTTT
V: TRBV19
size: .
J: TRBJ1-1
D: .

CDR3: CASSPRDTGNTIYF
DNA: TGTGCCAGCAGCCCCCGGGACACCGGAAACACCATATATTTT
V: TRBV7-8
size: few
J: TRBJ1-3
D: .

CDR3: CASSPEGRPYNEQFF
DNA: TGTGCCAGCAGCCCGGAGGGGCGCCCATACAATGAGCAGTTCTTC
V: TRBV5-4
size: .
J: TRBJ2-1
D: .

CDR3: CASSLAGTRGDTQYF
DNA: TGTGCCAGCAGCCTAGCCGGGACTCGGGGAGATACGCAGTATTTT
V: TRBV7-2
size: .
J: TRBJ2-3
D: .

CDR3: CASSFLSGPGAFF
DNA: TGTGCCAGCAGTTTCCTGAGCGGGCCCGGGGCTTTCTTT
V: TRBV27
size: .
J: TRBJ1-1
D: .

CDR3: CSVSQGLAGSYEQYF
DNA: TGCAGCGTGAGTCAGGGGCTAGCGGGGTCCTACGAGCAGTACTTC
V: TRBV29-1
size: .
J: TRBJ2-7
D: TRBD2

CDR3: CSVEGQSKQAFF
DNA: TGCAGCGTAGAGGGACAGAGTAAGCAAGCTTTCTTT
V: TRBV29-1
size: .
J: TRBJ1-1
D: TRBD1

CDR3: CASSLGQGAYQPQHF
DNA: TGTGCCAGCAGCTTAGGACAGGGGGCGTATCAGCCCCAGCATTTT
V: TRBV7-2
size: .
J: TRBJ1-5
D: TRBD1

CDR3: CASSPSPQTEAFF
DNA: TGTGCCAGCAGTCCTAGTCCTCAAACTGAAGCTTTCTTT
V: TRBV6-1
size: .
J: TRBJ1-1
D: .

CDR3: CASSESHGLSSYEQYF
DNA: TGTGCCAGCAGTGAATCGCACGGGTTAAGCTCCTACGAGCAGTACTTC
V: TRBV25-1
size: few
J: TRBJ2-7
D: .

CDR3: CASNNGRTEAFF
DNA: TGTGCCAGCAACAACGGGAGGACTGAAGCTTTCTTT
V: TRBV21-1
size: .
J: TRBJ1-1
D: .

CDR3: CASSYSSGTSGTEQYF
DNA: TGTGCCAGCAGTTACTCGAGTGGGACTAGCGGGACCGAGCAGTACTTC
V: TRBV6-5
size: .
J: TRBJ2-7
D: TRBD2